The count of the clone carrying this T cell receptor (beta chain) is one. This record belongs to a study of cytomegalovirus exposure and HLA in healthy donors. Trimming took off 2 bases at V and 4 bases at J, with 5 bases between the two ends. Germline V gene data show CDR1 as ENHRY and CDR2 as SYGVKD. The length of the CDR3 is 13 residues. The PCR ran on 60 Vbeta and 13 Jbeta primers. Clones were read by immunoSEQ multiplex PCR, and TCRdb kept only the in-frame ones, dropping some. Of about 110,000 clones listed, approximately 78% are singletons. Sequencing used PBMCs. The rearrangement uses TRBV10-3 and TRBJ2-2; D is uncertain. This sequence originates from a woman younger than 45 in good health and CMV-seronegative. The CDR3 coding sequence is TGTGCCATCAGTGAGATCAGCACCGGGGAGCTGTTTTTT. This sequence encodes CAISEISTGELFF.